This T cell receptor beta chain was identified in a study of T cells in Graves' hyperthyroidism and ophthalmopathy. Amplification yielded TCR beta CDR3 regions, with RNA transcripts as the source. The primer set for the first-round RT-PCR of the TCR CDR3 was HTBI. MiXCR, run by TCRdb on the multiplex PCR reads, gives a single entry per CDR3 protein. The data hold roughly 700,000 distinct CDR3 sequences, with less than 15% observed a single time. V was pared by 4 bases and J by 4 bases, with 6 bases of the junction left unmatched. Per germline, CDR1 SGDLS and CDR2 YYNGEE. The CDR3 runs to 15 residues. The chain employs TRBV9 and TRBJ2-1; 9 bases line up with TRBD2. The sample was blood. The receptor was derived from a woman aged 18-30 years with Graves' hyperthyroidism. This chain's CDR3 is CASSPRREGYNEQFF. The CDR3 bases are TGTGCCAGCAGCCCTCGGCGGGAGGGTTACAATGAGCAGTTCTTC.